Included here is one T cell receptor beta chain sequence, with context. No antigen is known for it. Other DNA sequences from this sample encode an identical CDR3 as well. Germline values: CDR1 KGHSH, CDR2 LQKENI. J lost 2 bases, V lost 3 bases, and 4 bases had no gene match. The CDR3 runs to 14 residues. The data were taken from a study of cytomegalovirus exposure and HLA in healthy donors. General study results and limits: What a later analysis reportedly showed was that an Asian-associated ancestry cluster had fewer N-insertions than the 666-donor mean. Judged likely to be a sequencing artifact was a cluster of highly shared sequence variants. Most TCRs appeared rarely, but some public TCRs recurred in many donors.

This PCR relied on a set of 60 Vbeta primers and 13 Jbeta primers. The protocol was immunoSEQ multiplex PCR, while the TCRdb copy is restricted to in-frame clones and leaves out a portion. The repertoire holds about 230,000 clones, with 85% as singletons. This chain uses TRBV18 with TRBJ2-7, with TRBD1 matching over 7 bases. This receptor was taken from a human donor in good health. The sequenced sample consisted of PBMCs. The DNA for the CDR3 is TGTGCCAGCTCACCTCCTGGGACAGCCTACGAGCAGTACTTC. The encoded protein is CASSPPGTAYEQYF.